These 17 T cell receptor beta chains came from one sample sequenced in a study of response to subunit inactivated influenza vaccine. A single record per CDR3 protein comes from TCRdb applying MiXCR to the RT-PCR reads. The table has roughly 160,000 distinct CDR3 sequences, about 10% seen once. The input for sequencing was CD8+ T cells sorted from PBMCs, taken around 2 years after vaccination. The receptors come from a man aged 45 to 75 who received an inactivated influenza vaccine.

The chain employs TRBV7-2 and TRBJ2-7; perhaps TRBD2 as D (5 bases). The CDR3 sequence is 14 residues long. Trimming removed 0 bases from V and 5 bases from J, with 11 bases in between. Germline lookup yields CDR1 SGHTA and CDR2 FQGNSA. The CDR3, as DNA: TGTGCCAGCAGCTTAGCGATGCTCGGGGACGAGCAGTACTTC. This encodes CASSLAMLGDEQYF.

The chain has TRBV4-1 and TRBJ2-7; 9 bases are a match to TRBD1. The CDR3 is 15 residues long. CDR1 and CDR2 (germline): MGHRA, YSYEKL. Unmatched junction bases numbered 5, after V lost 3 bases and J lost 2 bases. Here the CDR3 reads CASSQFRDRAYEQYF. The CDR3 DNA reads TGCGCCAGCAGCCAGTTCCGGGACAGGGCCTACGAGCAGTACTTC.

This clonotype was observed many times. The V and J genes are TRBV28 and TRBJ2-7; 7 bases match TRBD2. Germline CDR1 MDHEN, CDR2 SYDVKM. This CDR3 region has 16 residues. V was clipped by 4 bases and J by 0 bases; unmatched bases: 9. CDR3 nucleotides: TGTGCCAGCAGTTCCCTTCGGGGGGTTAGCTCCTACGAGCAGTACTTC. Translation: CASSSLRGVSSYEQYF.

There are a few counts of this clonotype. This chain connects TRBV6-5 to TRBJ2-1, with D perhaps TRBD1 or TRBD2 (5 bases each). The CDR3 has 11 residues. The germline CDR1 and CDR2 sequences are MNHEY and SVGAGI. V lost 6 bases to trimming and J lost 9 bases, with 9 bases between them. As DNA, the CDR3 is TGTGCCAGCAGGCAGGGACCTGAGCAGTTCTTC. As protein: CASRQGPEQFF.

Only a few counts were recorded for this clonotype. The chain combines TRBV4-1 with TRBJ1-1; D is ambiguous. The CDR3 is made up of 13 amino acids. Germline V gene data show CDR1 as MGHRA and CDR2 as YSYEKL. V gave up 0 bases and J gave up 3 bases, with 5 bases separating them. The CDR3 coding sequence is TGCGCCAGCAGCCAAGAAGGGTACACTGAAGCTTTCTTT. It translates to CASSQEGYTEAFF.

This chain links TRBV11-2 with TRBJ2-1, with 12 bases that match TRBD2. CDR1 SGHAT and CDR2 FQNNGV come from the germline V gene. V dropped 1 base and J dropped 4; count of bases not matched to a gene: 8. The CDR3 consists of 18 residues. In nucleotides, the CDR3 is TGTGCCAGCAGCTTAGGTTCCCTAGCGGGAGGGGGGTACAATGAGCAGTTCTTC. Translation gives CASSLGSLAGGGYNEQFF. The full variable domain, in which reference TRBV11-2 and TRBJ2-1 provide the parts outside the CDR3, is EAGVAQSPRYKIIEKRQSVAFWCNPISGHATLYWYQQILGQGPKLLIQFQNNGVVDDSQLPKDRFSAERLKGVDSTLKIQPAKLEDSAVYLCASSLGSLAGGGYNEQFFGPGTRLTVL.

On this clonotype: A read error may produce the germline difference seen at one junction end. This chain joins TRBV7-9 and TRBJ2-7; D might be TRBD2 (5 bases). CDR1 and CDR2 from the germline V gene are SEHNR and FQNEAQ (reference sequence). The CDR3 totals 14 residues. This chain's CDR3 is CACSGARSPYEQYF. DNA for the CDR3: TGTGCCTGCAGCGGAGCCCGGAGTCCCTACGAGCAGTACTTC.

This clonotype occurred a few times. The chain uses TRBV10-3 and TRBJ2-3, with D possibly TRBD1 on 5 matching bases. The CDR3 is 18 amino acids. V was cut by 4 bases and J by 0 bases, with 20 bases left in between. The germline gives CDR1 ENHRY, CDR2 SYGVKD. The CDR3 region has the DNA TGTGCCATCAGTGGGACACTGGCCAGGGAAGTGAGCACAGATACGCAGTATTTT. Translated: CAISGTLAREVSTDTQYF.

This clonotype was seen only a few times. A much more abundant neighbour one base away suggests this may be a read error. The chain combines TRBV5-6 with TRBJ1-1; D is perhaps TRBD1 (5 bases). With 2 bases removed from V and 6 bases from J, the gap between germline ends came to 8 bases. CDR1 is SGHDT and CDR2 is YYEEEE in the germline V gene. This CDR3 contains 12 residues. CDR3 sequence (DNA): TGTGCCAGCAGCTTCGGGGGGTCTGAAGCTTTCTTT. It codes for CASSFGGSEAFF.

This chain links TRBV4-2 with TRBJ2-1; possibly TRBD2 for D (6 bases). CDR3 length: 16 amino acids. Germline V CDR1 and CDR2: LGHNA, YNFKEQ. V was shortened by 0 bases and J by 6 bases, with 15 bases between the two germline ends. CDR3 in DNA: TGTGCCAGCAGCCAAGAGGGCGGGATCATTACCAATGAGCAGTTCTTC. Translating gives CASSQEGGIITNEQFF.

The chain links TRBV7-6 to TRBJ1-3, with a possible D match to TRBD1 (5 bases). CDR1 and CDR2 (germline): SGHVS, FNYEAQ. The CDR3 is made up of 16 amino acids. Trimming shortened V by 2 bases and J by 2 bases, and 13 bases separated the two germline ends. CDR3 loop: CASSLTAGVTGNTIYF. The CDR3 nucleotides are TGTGCCAGCAGCTTAACGGCGGGGGTTACTGGAAACACCATATATTTT.

This clonotype appeared once. The chain employs TRBV27 and TRBJ2-1; maybe TRBD1 (6 bases). The germline V and J ends were trimmed by 1 base and 0 bases, with 13 bases remaining between them. From germline, CDR1 is MNHEY and CDR2 SMNVEV (reference sequence). The CDR3 runs 17 residues. The CDR3 nucleotides read TGTGCCAGCAGTTTATTAGGGGGAACCCTCTCCTACAATGAGCAGTTCTTC. Protein: CASSLLGGTLSYNEQFF.

In this sample, this clonotype turned up many times. The chain recombines TRBV6-5 with TRBJ2-7, with D perhaps TRBD2 (6 bases). The CDR3 consists of 12 residues. Germline CDR1 reads MNHEY; CDR2 reads SVGAGI. Trimming took off 0 bases at V and 7 bases at J, with 7 bases between the two ends. CDR3 nucleotide sequence: TGTGCCAGCAGTTACTCGGGGGGTGAGCAGTACTTC. Its protein product is CASSYSGGEQYF.

Here the CDR3 DNA reads TGTGCCAGCAGCTTGACGGGGGACCTCTCCTACGAGCAGTACTTC. Its protein is CASSLTGDLSYEQYF. The rearrangement links TRBV5-4 to TRBJ2-7, with D possibly matching TRBD2 (6 bases). The V and J ends lost 1 base and 0 bases respectively, with 11 bases between them. CDR1 is SGHNT, CDR2 YYREEE, per germline (reference sequence). The CDR3 has 15 residues.

The chain uses TRBV28 and TRBJ2-3, with D perhaps matching TRBD1 (8 bases). Trimming took off 4 bases at V and 4 bases at J, with 18 bases between the two ends. This CDR3 spans 16 amino acids. The germline V gene encodes CDR1 MDHEN and CDR2 SYDVKM. The CDR3 DNA follows: TGTGCCAGCAGTTCACGGACAGGGAGGGACGCAGATACGCAGTATTTT. This translates into CASSSRTGRDADTQYF.

This clonotype was counted a few times. This sequence joins TRBV20-1 and TRBJ2-7; 11 positions agree with TRBD1. The V and J ends lost 1 base and 4 bases, in that order; junction bases with no gene match: 3. This CDR3 contains 14 residues. Per the germline V gene, CDR1 is DFQATT and CDR2 is SNEGSKA (reference sequence). In DNA form, the CDR3 reads TGCAGTGCTAGAGCGCGGGACAGGGGGTACGAGCAGTACTTC. Protein: CSARARDRGYEQYF.

This clonotype was seen at least ten times. The V call is TRBV7-8, the J call TRBJ2-1; no clear D gene. CDR3 size: 12 residues. The germline V and J ends were trimmed by 2 bases and 5 bases, with 4 bases remaining between them. Germline V gives CDR1 SGHVS, CDR2 FQNEAQ. The CDR3 DNA reads TGTGCCAGCAGCTTATCTGACAATGAGCAGTTCTTC. It is translated as CASSLSDNEQFF. Combining the CDR3 with reference TRBV7-8 and TRBJ2-1 gives the whole variable domain GAGVSQSPRYKVAKRGQDVALRCDPISGHVSLFWYQQALGQGPEFLTYFQNEAQLDKSGLPSDRFFAERPEGSVSTLKIQRTQQEDSAVYLCASSLSDNEQFFGPGTRLTVL.